These T cell receptor beta chains were read from a single sample in a study of blood T cells in healthy people across ages. Using its own MiXCR run on the 5' RACE reads, TCRdb lists one record per CDR3 protein. Among about 1.7 million distinct CDR3 sequences listed, about 28% were seen once. The sequencing sample was made of blood. These receptors were collected from a woman in her 30s in good health. The CDR3 runs from the conserved cysteine through the conserved F or W. The D gene is left open where the match is weak. Size is stated for part of the rows, as once, few or many counts, or as a class when the clone is expanded.

cdr3_nt,cdr3_aa,d_call,j_call,clone_size,v_call
TGTGCCACCAGCAGAAAAAGGCTCGCGGGAGGATTCACAGATACGCAGTATTTT,CATSRKRLAGGFTDTQYF,TRBD2,TRBJ2-3,NA,TRBV15
TGTGCCAGCAGTTATTCTGGACGCCCTAGGAGCTACACCTTC,CASSYSGRPRSYTF,NA,TRBJ1-2,many,TRBV6-6
TGTGCCAGCAGGGGTAGCGGGGGGGTTAGATATGAGCAGTTCTTC,CASRGSGGVRYEQFF,TRBD2,TRBJ2-1,few,TRBV6-5
TGCGCCAGCAGCCCCCGATCCCTGGCACTAGCGGGGGGTGACCTCGGCCAGTACTTC,CASSPRSLALAGGDLGQYF,TRBD2,TRBJ2-5,NA,TRBV4-1
TGTGCCAGCAGTGAGAGGGCCCTGGGCGCAGAGCAGTACTTC,CASSERALGAEQYF,NA,TRBJ2-7,few,TRBV6-1
TGTGCCAGCAGTTACAAGGGCCGGGTTTGGTACGAGCAGTACTTC,CASSYKGRVWYEQYF,NA,TRBJ2-7,NA,TRBV6-5
TGTGCCAGCATTAGCGGGGACTCCTACAATGAGCAGTTCTTC,CASISGDSYNEQFF,TRBD2,TRBJ2-1,NA,TRBV6-5
TGTGCCAGCAATCCACAGGGGCCCCAAGAGACCCAGTACTTC,CASNPQGPQETQYF,TRBD1,TRBJ2-5,many,TRBV12-3/TRBV12-4
TGCGCCAGCAGCTACGACAGGGTCGACGAGCAGTACTTC,CASSYDRVDEQYF,TRBD1,TRBJ2-7,NA,TRBV5-1
TGTGCCAGCAGTAAGGGACTGATAGACAATGAGCAGTTCTTC,CASSKGLIDNEQFF,NA,TRBJ2-1,NA,TRBV28
TGCAGCGTTAACGGGAGACTCACAGATACGCAGTATTTT,CSVNGRLTDTQYF,NA,TRBJ2-3,few,TRBV29-1
TGCGCCAGCAGCTTGGGGGGACAGGGGCTTAACAATGAGCAGTGCTTC,CASSLGGQGLNNEQCF,TRBD1,TRBJ2-1,NA,TRBV5-1
TGTGCCAGCAGCTCAGGGAAAGCGGGCGAGCAGTACTTC,CASSSGKAGEQYF,NA,TRBJ2-7,few,TRBV7-6
TGCGCCAGCAGCTTGAATAGCCTATTAGGCTACACCTTC,CASSLNSLLGYTF,NA,TRBJ1-2,many,TRBV5-1
TGTGCCAGCAGCTTATCAATCGGGGGAAACTATGGCTACACCTTC,CASSLSIGGNYGYTF,NA,TRBJ1-2,NA,TRBV7-6
TGTGCCAGCAGCCCCTCCCATTCGGGCGATGAGCAGTTCTTC,CASSPSHSGDEQFF,NA,TRBJ2-1,NA,TRBV14
TGTGCCAGCAGCTTTGATCCGGGGAGCACTGAAGCTTTCTTT,CASSFDPGSTEAFF,NA,TRBJ1-1,once,TRBV11-2
TGCAGCGTGGAGGGGCGGGAGGCCAGGGATGAGCAGTTCTTC,CSVEGREARDEQFF,TRBD2,TRBJ2-1,few,TRBV29-1
TGCGCCAGCAGCCAAGGACTAGCGGGAGCAAATGAGCAGTTCTTC,CASSQGLAGANEQFF,TRBD2,TRBJ2-1,many,TRBV4-3
TGCGCCAGCAGCTTGAGGTCAGGGTGGGGCCCGGACACTGAAGCTTTCTTT,CASSLRSGWGPDTEAFF,NA,TRBJ1-1,NA,TRBV5-1
TGCGCCAGCAGCAAAGGGTCCGGGGGAGACTACGAGCAGTACTTC,CASSKGSGGDYEQYF,NA,TRBJ2-7,NA,TRBV5-1
TGTGCGATCGGGGAAGCTTTTCCAACAGAAGCTTTCTTT,CAIGEAFPTEAFF,NA,TRBJ1-1,few,TRBV10-3
TGCAGTGCTAGAAGAGACGGATACTCTGGGGCCAACGTCCTGACTTTC,CSARRDGYSGANVLTF,NA,TRBJ2-6,many,TRBV20-1
TGTGCCAGCAGCCCGGGGACTAGCGGGGGCCAAAATGAGCAGTTCTTC,CASSPGTSGGQNEQFF,TRBD2,TRBJ2-1,few,TRBV7-2
TGTGCCAGCAGACGACAATCCGGGACTAGCGGGGAGACCCAGTACTTC,CASRRQSGTSGETQYF,TRBD2,TRBJ2-5,many,TRBV6-6
TGTGCCATCGGGGGACTAGGTCTTGGAGAATACTATGGCTACACCTTC,CAIGGLGLGEYYGYTF,NA,TRBJ1-2,NA,TRBV10-3
TGCAGTGCTAGGAAGGACAGGGGCGGAACAGATACGCAGTATTTT,CSARKDRGGTDTQYF,TRBD1,TRBJ2-3,few,TRBV20-1
TGCAGTGCTAGTCAGGGACTAGCGGGGTTATCCTACGAGCAGTACTTC,CSASQGLAGLSYEQYF,TRBD2,TRBJ2-7,many,TRBV20-1
TGCGCCAGCAGCCTGCGGCGGGGGACGTTCTCCTACGAGCAGTACTTC,CASSLRRGTFSYEQYF,TRBD2,TRBJ2-7,few,TRBV5-1
TGTGCCAGCAGCTTGCGGGACGGAACTGAAGCTTTCTTT,CASSLRDGTEAFF,NA,TRBJ1-1,NA,TRBV5-6
TGCGCCAGCAGCTTGGGGGACAGGGGCCACGAGCAGTACTTC,CASSLGDRGHEQYF,TRBD1,TRBJ2-7,many,TRBV7-2
TGCAGTGCTAGGCTGGGGGGCCTGTTATACGAGACCCAGTACTTC,CSARLGGLLYETQYF,NA,TRBJ2-5,few,TRBV20-1
TGTGCCAGCAGGGAGGCCCTCTGGAACATTCAGTACTTC,CASREALWNIQYF,NA,TRBJ2-4,NA,TRBV6-6
TGTGCCTCGGAGCGGACAGGGGCCCCTAATGAAAAACTGTTTTTT,CASERTGAPNEKLFF,TRBD1,TRBJ1-4,NA,TRBV2
TGTGCCGGTGCTACTACAGCAGGAACTGACACTGAAGCTTTCTTT,CAGATTAGTDTEAFF,NA,TRBJ1-1,NA,TRBV2
TGTGCCAGCAGTGGGCCGGGCTTCAATGGCTACACCTTC,CASSGPGFNGYTF,NA,TRBJ1-2,NA,TRBV2
TGCGCCAGCAGCCAAGTATACAGGGAGGGCGAGCAGTACTTC,CASSQVYREGEQYF,NA,TRBJ2-7,NA,TRBV4-1
TGCAGCGTTTACGGAGGGTTCGGTGAGCAGTACTTC,CSVYGGFGEQYF,NA,TRBJ2-7,few,TRBV29-1
TGCAGCGTTTCGAACGCCCATCCCAGCTCCTACGAGCAGTACTTC,CSVSNAHPSSYEQYF,NA,TRBJ2-7,NA,TRBV29-1
TGTGCCAGCAGTGAAAACGGGGGGTACGAGCAGTACTTC,CASSENGGYEQYF,TRBD2,TRBJ2-7,NA,TRBV28
TGTGCCAGCAGTGACGCGCTAGCGGGAGACTACGAGCAGTACTTC,CASSDALAGDYEQYF,TRBD2,TRBJ2-7,few,TRBV6-1
TGTGCCACCAGCAGACAGGAAGAAGAGGGTTTCTTT,CATSRQEEEGFF,NA,TRBJ1-1,NA,TRBV15
TGTGCCAGCAACTCGGCCCCCGGAACTAACACTGAAGCTTTCTTT,CASNSAPGTNTEAFF,NA,TRBJ1-1,NA,TRBV7-3
TGTGCCAGCAGCCAGGGACCAACCCAAGATACGCAGTATTTT,CASSQGPTQDTQYF,NA,TRBJ2-3,few,TRBV3-1
TGTGCCAGCAGCGAATGCCCCGGAAACACCATATATTTT,CASSECPGNTIYF,NA,TRBJ1-3,few,TRBV28
TGCGCCAGCAGTCGGGACAGGGGAACGAGAAATGAGCAGTTCTTC,CASSRDRGTRNEQFF,TRBD1,TRBJ2-1,NA,TRBV5-1
TGTGCCAACAGTGGCGGCGACGGCGTGCGGTCCTGGGGGAGGCAGTATTTT,CANSGGDGVRSWGRQYF,NA,TRBJ2-3,NA,TRBV2
TGTGCCAGCAGCCCCCCTGCTAGCACTGGGGCCAACGTCCTGACTTTC,CASSPPASTGANVLTF,NA,TRBJ2-6,NA,TRBV7-2
TGTGCCAGCAGCCCCTCAGCGCGGTACAATGAGCAGTTCTTC,CASSPSARYNEQFF,NA,TRBJ2-1,NA,TRBV7-7
TGTGCCAGCAGTTACCTTCTAGGACTGGGGAATGAGCAGTTCTTC,CASSYLLGLGNEQFF,NA,TRBJ2-1,many,TRBV6-5
TGTGCCAGCAGTCGCGGACAGGCCACCTACGGGCAGTACTTC,CASSRGQATYGQYF,TRBD1,TRBJ2-7,few,TRBV12-3/TRBV12-4
TGTGCCAGCAGCGCGTTTGTGACCCAAGAGACCCAGTACTTC,CASSAFVTQETQYF,NA,TRBJ2-5,many,TRBV7-8
TGCAGCGTTGCGACGGGACAGGGGGCTCCCATAGGGGAGACCCAGTACTTC,CSVATGQGAPIGETQYF,TRBD1,TRBJ2-5,few,TRBV29-1
TGTGCCAGCAGTCCTGCGGGGGCGGCCATGAACACTGAAGCTTTCTTT,CASSPAGAAMNTEAFF,NA,TRBJ1-1,NA,TRBV12-3/TRBV12-4
TGCAGTGCCAGTGGGCCGGGACAGGGTGGTTCACCCCTCCACTTT,CSASGPGQGGSPLHF,TRBD1,TRBJ1-6,NA,TRBV20-1
TGTGCCAGCAGACCCGTCGGTGGGGGGGCATTAGTTGATACGCAGTATTTT,CASRPVGGGALVDTQYF,NA,TRBJ2-3,few,TRBV28
TGCGCCAGCAGCCAAGAATGGTACGCAGGACAAGAGACCCAGTACTTC,CASSQEWYAGQETQYF,NA,TRBJ2-5,NA,TRBV4-3
TGTGCCAGCAGCAGCGGGACGTACACTGAAGCTTTCTTT,CASSSGTYTEAFF,NA,TRBJ1-1,NA,TRBV7-9